The 8 T cell receptor beta chains given below trace back to one sample, sequenced in a study of T cells after posttransplantation cyclophosphamide. Here immunoSEQ multiplex PCR was the method, and the copy in TCRdb shows in-frame clones only, minus some. Altogether 30,000 to 35,000 clones were found in the sample, and no singletons occur. The sequencing input was PBMCs. The receptor source for this set is a woman aged 50 to 60 in good health and a related stem cell transplant donor.

This clone turned up a few times. V and J are TRBV15 and TRBJ1-2; TRBD1 is a possible D gene (6 bases). The V and J ends lost 0 bases and 4 bases respectively, with 15 bases between them. CDR3 length: 16 residues. The germline V gene encodes CDR1 LNHNV and CDR2 YYDKDF (reference sequence). The DNA of the CDR3 is TGTGCCACCAGCAGAGATCTCCAGGGGACGGGCTATGGCTACACCTTC. It codes for CATSRDLQGTGYGYTF.

CDR3 coding DNA: TGTGCCAGCACCTGGGGCAGGCGAGAGCCCCAGCATTTT. This encodes CASTWGRREPQHF. The chain recombines TRBV5-6 with TRBJ1-5, with D perhaps TRBD1 (5 bases). Deletions cut 6 bases from V and 8 bases from J, with 15 bases between. Looked up from germline, CDR1 is SGHDT and CDR2 is YYEEEE. The CDR3 totals 13 residues.

This clone was detected many times. V is TRBV7-3 and J is TRBJ1-2; 11 nucleotides agree with TRBD1. Germline V gives CDR1 SGHTA, CDR2 FQGTGA. The length of the CDR3 is 18 residues. After removal of 4 bases from V and 3 bases from J, the junction contained 13 bases not matched to a gene. The CDR3 DNA reads TGTGCCAGCAGCTCAAGGGGTGGACAGGGGGCTATCGACTATGGCTACACCTTC. It translates to CASSSRGGQGAIDYGYTF. The full variable domain, with the rest looked up from reference TRBV7-3 and TRBJ1-2, is GAGVSQTPSNKVTEKGKYVELRCDPISGHTALYWYRQSLGQGPEFLIYFQGTGAADDSGLPNDRFFAVRPEGSVSTLKIQRTERGDSAVYLCASSSRGGQGAIDYGYTFGSGTRLTVV.

This clone was found many times. The chain links TRBV10-1 to TRBJ2-3; D is possibly TRBD2 (6 bases). The length of the CDR3 is 24 residues. CDR1 and CDR2 from the germline V gene are WNHNN and SYGVQD (reference sequence). Trimming took off 0 bases at V and 1 base at J, with 35 bases between the two ends. CDR3 amino acids: CASSESGGPRPLRPLRAGTDTQYF. The CDR3 nucleotides are TGCGCCAGCAGTGAGTCGGGGGGACCTCGACCCCTCCGACCCCTAAGAGCGGGCACAGATACGCAGTATTTT.

This clone occurred many times. V usage is TRBV2 and J usage is TRBJ2-7; 7 bases are a match to TRBD2. The CDR3 consists of 14 residues. CDR1 is SNHLY, CDR2 FYNNEI, per germline. Trimming at V came to 4 bases and at J to 0 bases, leaving 3 bases not matched to a gene. CDR3 nucleotides: TGTGCCAGCAGTGTAGCGGGCCCCTCCTACGAGCAGTACTTC. Translated, it gives CASSVAGPSYEQYF. Full variable domain (remainder filled in from reference TRBV2 and TRBJ2-7): EPEVTQTPSHQVTQMGQEVILRCVPISNHLYFYWYRQILGQKVEFLVSFYNNEISEKSEIFDDQFSVERPDGSNFTLKIRSTKLEDSAMYFCASSVAGPSYEQYFGPGTRLTVT.

This clone has a count of ten or more. The rearrangement uses TRBV7-9 and TRBJ1-1; D call uncertain. V was shortened by 5 bases and J by 2 bases, with 15 bases between the two germline ends. Germline lookup yields CDR1 SEHNR and CDR2 FQNEAQ (reference sequence). This CDR3 region has 15 residues. The CDR3 DNA reads as TGTGCCAGCAGCCCAACCGCACAGTCTAACACTGAAGCTTTCTTT. Its translation is CASSPTAQSNTEAFF.

This chain links TRBV25-1 with TRBJ1-4; 9 nucleotides align to TRBD1. The germline CDR1 and CDR2 sequences are MGHDK and SYGVNS. The V gene end was trimmed by 8 bases and the J gene end by 7 bases; junction bases not matched to a gene: 2. CDR3 length: 12 residues. CDR3 sequence (DNA): TGTGCCAGCGCGGACAGGGGTGAAAAACTGTTTTTT. Its translation is CASADRGEKLFF.

This clone has at least ten counts. This chain uses TRBV12-3 or TRBV12-4 with TRBJ2-2; maybe TRBD1 (6 bases). The CDR3 totals 15 residues. V gave up 6 bases and J gave up 7 bases, with 18 bases separating them. CDR3 sequence (DNA): TGTGCCAGCAGCGAAACAGGGTTATCAAACGGGGAGCTGTTTTTT. Translated, it gives CASSETGLSNGELFF.